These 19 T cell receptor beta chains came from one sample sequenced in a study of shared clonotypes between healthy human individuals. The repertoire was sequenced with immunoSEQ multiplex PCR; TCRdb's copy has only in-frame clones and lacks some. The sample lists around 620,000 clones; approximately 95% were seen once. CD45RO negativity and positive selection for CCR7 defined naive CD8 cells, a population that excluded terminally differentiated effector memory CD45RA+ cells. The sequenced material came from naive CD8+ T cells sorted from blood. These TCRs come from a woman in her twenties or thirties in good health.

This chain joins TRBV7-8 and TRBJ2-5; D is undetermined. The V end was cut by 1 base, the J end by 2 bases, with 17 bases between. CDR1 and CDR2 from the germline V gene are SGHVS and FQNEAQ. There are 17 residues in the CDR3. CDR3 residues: CASSLEVGPFGQETQYF. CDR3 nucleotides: TGTGCCAGCAGCTTAGAGGTGGGTCCATTTGGGCAAGAGACCCAGTACTTC.

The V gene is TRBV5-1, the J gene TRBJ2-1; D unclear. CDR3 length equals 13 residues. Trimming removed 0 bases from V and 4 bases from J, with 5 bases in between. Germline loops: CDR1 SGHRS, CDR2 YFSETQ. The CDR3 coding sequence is TGCGCCAGCAGCTTGGTCGAATACAATGAGCAGTTCTTC. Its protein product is CASSLVEYNEQFF.

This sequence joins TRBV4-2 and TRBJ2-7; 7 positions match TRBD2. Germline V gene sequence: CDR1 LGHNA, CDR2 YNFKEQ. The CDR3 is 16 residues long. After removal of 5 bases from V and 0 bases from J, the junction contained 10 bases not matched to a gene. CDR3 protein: CASSSLAVASSYEQYF. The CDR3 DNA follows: TGTGCCAGCAGCTCGCTAGCGGTTGCCAGCTCCTACGAGCAGTACTTC.

CDR3 protein: CASSMGGYEQYF. Written as DNA, the CDR3 is TGTGCCAGCAGCATGGGGGGTTACGAGCAGTACTTC. V gene TRBV7-9 combines with J gene TRBJ2-7, with D perhaps TRBD2 (6 bases). Germline CDR1 reads SEHNR; CDR2 reads FQNEAQ (reference sequence). The CDR3 runs 12 residues. The V and J ends lost 5 bases and 4 bases respectively, with 9 bases between them. Full variable domain (rest looked up from reference TRBV7-9 and TRBJ2-7): DTGVSQNPRHKITKRGQNVTFRCDPISEHNRLYWYRQTLGQGPEFLTYFQNEAQLEKSRLLSDRFSAERPKGSFSTLEIQRTEQGDSAMYLCASSMGGYEQYFGPGTRLTVT.

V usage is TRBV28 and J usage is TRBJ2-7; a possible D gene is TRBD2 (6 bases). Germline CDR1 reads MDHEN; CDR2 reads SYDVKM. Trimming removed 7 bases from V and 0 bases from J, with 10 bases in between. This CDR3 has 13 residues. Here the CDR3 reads CASTLRDSYEQYF. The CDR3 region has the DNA TGTGCCAGCACCCTGCGGGACTCCTACGAGCAGTACTTC.

CDR3 in amino acids: CASSEYISGRKSYEQYF. For the CDR3, the DNA is TGTGCCAGCAGTGAATATATTAGCGGGCGTAAATCCTACGAGCAGTACTTC. The gene calls are TRBV25-1 and TRBJ2-7; 7 positions match TRBD2. The CDR3 is 17 amino acids. V shed 0 bases and J 1 base; nucleotides not matched to a gene: 9. CDR1 MGHDK and CDR2 SYGVNS come from the germline V gene.

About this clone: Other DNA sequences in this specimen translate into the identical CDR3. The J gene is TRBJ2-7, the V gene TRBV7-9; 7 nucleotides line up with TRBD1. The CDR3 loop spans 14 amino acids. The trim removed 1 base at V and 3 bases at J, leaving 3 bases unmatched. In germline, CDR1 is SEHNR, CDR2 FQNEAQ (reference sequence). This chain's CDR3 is CASSLGGTDYEQYF. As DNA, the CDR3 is TGTGCCAGCAGCTTAGGGGGGACAGACTACGAGCAGTACTTC.

The DNA of the CDR3 is TGTGCCAGCAGCTTTTTTGGACAGGGGTACGAGCAGTACTTC. Encoded protein: CASSFFGQGYEQYF. The rearrangement joins TRBV5-8 to TRBJ2-5; the match to TRBD1 covers 9 bases. Near its end, the DNA agrees better with TRBJ2-7, so the J call may be wrong. Germline CDR1 is SGHTS and CDR2 is YDEGEE. The CDR3 loop spans 14 amino acids.

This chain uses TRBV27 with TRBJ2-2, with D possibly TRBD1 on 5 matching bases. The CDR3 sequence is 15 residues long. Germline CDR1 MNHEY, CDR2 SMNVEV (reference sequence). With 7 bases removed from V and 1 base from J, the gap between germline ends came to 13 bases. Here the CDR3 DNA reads TGTGCCAGCAAAAGGGGCGAGGAGAACACCGGGGAGCTGTTTTTT. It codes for CASKRGEENTGELFF.

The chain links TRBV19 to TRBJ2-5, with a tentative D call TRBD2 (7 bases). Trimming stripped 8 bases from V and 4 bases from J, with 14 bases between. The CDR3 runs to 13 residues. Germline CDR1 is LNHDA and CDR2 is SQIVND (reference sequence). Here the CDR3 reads CASRGASSETQYF. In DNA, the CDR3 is TGTGCCAGTCGGGGGGCGTCTTCAGAGACCCAGTACTTC.

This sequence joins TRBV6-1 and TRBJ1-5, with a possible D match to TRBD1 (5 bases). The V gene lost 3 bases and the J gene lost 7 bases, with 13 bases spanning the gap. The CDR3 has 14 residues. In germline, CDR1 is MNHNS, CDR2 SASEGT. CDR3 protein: CASSEWAGDQPQHF. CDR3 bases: TGTGCCAGCAGTGAGTGGGCGGGGGACCAGCCCCAGCATTTT.

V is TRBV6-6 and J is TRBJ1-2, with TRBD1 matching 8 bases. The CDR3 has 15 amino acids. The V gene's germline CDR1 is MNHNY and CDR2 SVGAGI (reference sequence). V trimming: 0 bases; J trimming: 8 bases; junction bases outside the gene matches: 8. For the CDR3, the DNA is TGTGCCAGCAGTTACTCCAGCCAGGGGGCTGAGGGCTACACCTTC. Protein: CASSYSSQGAEGYTF.

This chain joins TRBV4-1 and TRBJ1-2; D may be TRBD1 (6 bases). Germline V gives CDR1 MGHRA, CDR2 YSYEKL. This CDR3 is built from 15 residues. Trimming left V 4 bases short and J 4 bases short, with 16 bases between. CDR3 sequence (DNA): TGCGCCAGCAGCCCTCGGGACACGGAGAGCTATGGCTACACCTTC. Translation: CASSPRDTESYGYTF.

The CDR3 region has the DNA TGTGCCAGCAGCCTGACGGGGGCCGAGCAGTACTTC. It is translated as CASSLTGAEQYF. V usage is TRBV5-6 and J usage is TRBJ2-7; possibly TRBD1 or TRBD2 for D (6 bases each). V shed 4 bases and J shed 6 bases, with 11 bases lying between them. The CDR3 length is 12 residues. Germline CDR1 is SGHDT and CDR2 is YYEEEE.

CDR3 nucleotides: TGTGCCAGTAGTATGGTTGGAGGCTACGAGCAGTACTTC. Translated, it gives CASSMVGGYEQYF. V and J are TRBV19 and TRBJ2-7, with a weak D call TRBD2 (5 bases). The V end was cut by 3 bases, the J end by 3 bases, with 9 bases between. The CDR3 is 13 amino acids. Per the germline V gene, CDR1 is LNHDA and CDR2 is SQIVND (reference sequence).

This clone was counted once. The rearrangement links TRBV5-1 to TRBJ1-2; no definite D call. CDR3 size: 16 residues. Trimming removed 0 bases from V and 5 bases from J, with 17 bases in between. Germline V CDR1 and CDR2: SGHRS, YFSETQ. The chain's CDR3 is CASSLEVGGMLYGYTF. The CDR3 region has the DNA TGCGCCAGCAGCTTGGAAGTGGGAGGGATGCTATATGGCTACACCTTC.

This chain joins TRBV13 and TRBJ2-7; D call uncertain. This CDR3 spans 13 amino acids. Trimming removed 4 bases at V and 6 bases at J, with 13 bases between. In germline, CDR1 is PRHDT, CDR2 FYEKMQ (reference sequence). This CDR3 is CASSYSDRAEQYF. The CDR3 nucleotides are TGTGCCAGCAGCTACTCGGACCGGGCCGAGCAGTACTTC.

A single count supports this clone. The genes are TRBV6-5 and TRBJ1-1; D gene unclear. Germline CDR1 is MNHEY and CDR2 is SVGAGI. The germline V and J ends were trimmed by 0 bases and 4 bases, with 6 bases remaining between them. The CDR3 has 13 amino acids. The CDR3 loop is CASSYSIATEAFF. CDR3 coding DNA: TGTGCCAGCAGTTACTCGATTGCCACTGAAGCTTTCTTT.

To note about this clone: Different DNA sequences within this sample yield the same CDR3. The CDR3 reads CASSLSPGYEQYF. CDR3 nucleotide sequence: TGTGCCAGCAGTTTATCTCCCGGGTACGAGCAGTACTTC. The chain carries TRBV27 and TRBJ2-5; D call uncertain. The J call is in doubt because the DNA end fits TRBJ2-7 better. Germline-derived CDR1 and CDR2 are MNHEY and SMNVEV (reference sequence). The CDR3 extends over 13 amino acids.